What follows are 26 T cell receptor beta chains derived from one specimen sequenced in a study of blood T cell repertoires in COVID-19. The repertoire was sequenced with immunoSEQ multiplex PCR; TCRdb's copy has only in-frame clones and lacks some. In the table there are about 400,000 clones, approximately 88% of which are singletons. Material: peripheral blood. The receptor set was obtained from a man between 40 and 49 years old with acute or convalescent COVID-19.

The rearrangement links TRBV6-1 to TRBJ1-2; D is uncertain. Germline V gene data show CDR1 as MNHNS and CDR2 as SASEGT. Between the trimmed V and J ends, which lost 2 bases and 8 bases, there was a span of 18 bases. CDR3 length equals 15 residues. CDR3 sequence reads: CASSESGLTIGGYTF. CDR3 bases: TGTGCCAGCAGTGAATCGGGATTAACGATCGGGGGCTACACCTTC.

For the CDR3, the DNA is TGTGCCAGCAGCCCACCACCGGTACGCTACGAGCAGTACTTC. It yields the protein CASSPPPVRYEQYF. The chain carries TRBV5-6 and TRBJ2-7, with D uncertain. The germline V and J ends were trimmed by 4 bases and 3 bases, with 14 bases remaining between them. CDR3 length equals 14 residues. Germline CDR1 is SGHDT and CDR2 is YYEEEE.

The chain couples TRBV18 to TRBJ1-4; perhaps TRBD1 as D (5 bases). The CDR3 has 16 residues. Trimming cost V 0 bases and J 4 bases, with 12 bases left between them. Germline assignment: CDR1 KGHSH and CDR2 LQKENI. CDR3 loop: CASSPPVGGLNEKLFF. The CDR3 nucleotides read TGTGCCAGCTCACCACCGGTTGGGGGACTTAATGAAAAACTGTTTTTT. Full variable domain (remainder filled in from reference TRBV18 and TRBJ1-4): NAGVMQNPRHLVRRRGQEARLRCSPMKGHSHVYWYRQLPEEGLKFMVYLQKENIIDESGMPKERFSAEFPKEGPSILRIQQVVRGDSAAYFCASSPPVGGLNEKLFFGSGTQLSVL.

CDR3 in DNA: TGTGCCTGGAGTGTGGCAGATACCTACGAGCAGTACTTC. Its protein is CAWSVADTYEQYF. The chain is built from TRBV30 and TRBJ2-7; no reliable D call. Trimming left V 0 bases short and J 2 bases short, with 8 bases between. CDR3 length: 13 amino acids. Per germline, CDR1 GTSNPN and CDR2 SVGIG (reference sequence).

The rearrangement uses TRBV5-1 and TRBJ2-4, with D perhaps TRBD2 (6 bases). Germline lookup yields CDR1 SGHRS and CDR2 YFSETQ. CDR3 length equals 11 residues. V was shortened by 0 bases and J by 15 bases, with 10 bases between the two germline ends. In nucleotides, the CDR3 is TGCGCCAGCAGCTTGGGACTAGGGCTGTACTTC. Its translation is CASSLGLGLYF. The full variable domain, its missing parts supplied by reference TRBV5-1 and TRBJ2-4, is KAGVTQTPRYLIKTRGQQVTLSCSPISGHRSVSWYQQTPGQGLQFLFEYFSETQRNKGNFPGRFSGRQFSNSRSEMNVSTLELGDSALYLCASSLGLGLYFGAGTRLSVL.

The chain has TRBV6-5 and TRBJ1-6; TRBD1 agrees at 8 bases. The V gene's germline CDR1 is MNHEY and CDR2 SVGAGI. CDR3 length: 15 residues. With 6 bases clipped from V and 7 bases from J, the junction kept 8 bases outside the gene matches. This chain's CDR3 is CASSRQGIGNSPLHF. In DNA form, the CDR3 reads TGTGCCAGCAGCAGACAGGGGATTGGGAATTCACCCCTCCACTTT.

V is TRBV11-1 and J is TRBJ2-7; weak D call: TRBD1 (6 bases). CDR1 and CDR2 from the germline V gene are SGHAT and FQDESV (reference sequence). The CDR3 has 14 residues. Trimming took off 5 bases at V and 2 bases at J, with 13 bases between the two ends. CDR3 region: CASSTKQGPYEQYF. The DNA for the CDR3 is TGTGCCAGCAGCACCAAACAGGGTCCCTACGAGCAGTACTTC.

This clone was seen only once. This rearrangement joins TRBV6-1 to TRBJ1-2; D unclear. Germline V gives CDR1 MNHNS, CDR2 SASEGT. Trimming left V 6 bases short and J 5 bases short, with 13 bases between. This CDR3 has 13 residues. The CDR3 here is CASSPLTAYGYTF. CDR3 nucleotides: TGTGCCAGCAGCCCCCTAACAGCTTATGGCTACACCTTC.

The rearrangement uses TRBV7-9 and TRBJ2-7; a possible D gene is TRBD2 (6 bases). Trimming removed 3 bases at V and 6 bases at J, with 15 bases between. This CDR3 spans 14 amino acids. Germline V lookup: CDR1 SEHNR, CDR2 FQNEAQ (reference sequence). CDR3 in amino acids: CASSFGGTKGEQYF. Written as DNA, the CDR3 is TGTGCCAGCAGCTTTGGGGGGACGAAGGGCGAGCAGTACTTC.

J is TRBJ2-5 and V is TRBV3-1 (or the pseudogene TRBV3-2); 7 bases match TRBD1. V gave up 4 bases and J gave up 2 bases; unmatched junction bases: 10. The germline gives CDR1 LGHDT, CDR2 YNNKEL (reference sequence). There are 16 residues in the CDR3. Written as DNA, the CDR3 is TGTGCCAGCAGCCGTAGGGGGACAGTGGGTCAAGAGACCCAGTACTTC. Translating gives CASSRRGTVGQETQYF.

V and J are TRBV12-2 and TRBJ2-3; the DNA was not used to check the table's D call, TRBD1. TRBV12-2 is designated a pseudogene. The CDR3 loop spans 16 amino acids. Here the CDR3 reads CASRSTRDSYTDTQYF. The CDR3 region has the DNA TGTGCAAGTCGCTCAACAAGGGACAGTTACACAGATACGCAGTATTTT.

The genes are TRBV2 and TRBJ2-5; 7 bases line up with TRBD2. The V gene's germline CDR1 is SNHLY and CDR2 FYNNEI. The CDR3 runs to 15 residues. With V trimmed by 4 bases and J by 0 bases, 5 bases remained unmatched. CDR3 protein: CASSGAGGYQETQYF. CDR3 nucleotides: TGTGCCAGCAGTGGCGCCGGGGGGTACCAAGAGACCCAGTACTTC.

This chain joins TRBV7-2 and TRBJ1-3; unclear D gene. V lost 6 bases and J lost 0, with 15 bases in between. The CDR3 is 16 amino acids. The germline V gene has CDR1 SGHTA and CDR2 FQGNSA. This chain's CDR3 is CASSLLGVSSGNTIYF. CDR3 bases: TGTGCCAGCAGTCTCCTCGGAGTGAGCTCTGGAAACACCATATATTTT.

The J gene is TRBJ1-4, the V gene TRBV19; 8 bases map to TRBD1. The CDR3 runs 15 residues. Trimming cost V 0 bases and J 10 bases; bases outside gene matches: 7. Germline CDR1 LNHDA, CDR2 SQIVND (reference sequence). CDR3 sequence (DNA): TGTGCCAGTAGTATAGAGGACAGGGTCTCCGGAAAACTGTTTTTT. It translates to CASSIEDRVSGKLFF.

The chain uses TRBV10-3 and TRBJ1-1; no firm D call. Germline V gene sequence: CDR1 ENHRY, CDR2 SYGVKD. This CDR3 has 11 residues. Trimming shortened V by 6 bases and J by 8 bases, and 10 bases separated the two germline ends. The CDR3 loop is CAIRFGEEAFF. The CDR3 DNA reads TGTGCCATCAGATTCGGAGAGGAAGCTTTCTTT.

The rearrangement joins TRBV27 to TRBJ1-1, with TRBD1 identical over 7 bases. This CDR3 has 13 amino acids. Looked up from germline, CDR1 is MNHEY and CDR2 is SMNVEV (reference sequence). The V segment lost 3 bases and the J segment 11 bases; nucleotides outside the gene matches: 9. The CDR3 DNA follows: TGTGCCAGCAGTTTTGACAGGGCATTCGAGGCTTTCTTT. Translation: CASSFDRAFEAFF.

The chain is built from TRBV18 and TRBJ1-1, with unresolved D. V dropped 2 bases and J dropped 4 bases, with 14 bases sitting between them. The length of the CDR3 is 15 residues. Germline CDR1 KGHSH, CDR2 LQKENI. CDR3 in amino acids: CASSPTVTGGTEAFF. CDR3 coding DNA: TGTGCCAGCTCACCAACCGTAACGGGTGGCACTGAAGCTTTCTTT. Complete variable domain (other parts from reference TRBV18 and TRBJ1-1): NAGVMQNPRHLVRRRGQEARLRCSPMKGHSHVYWYRQLPEEGLKFMVYLQKENIIDESGMPKERFSAEFPKEGPSILRIQQVVRGDSAAYFCASSPTVTGGTEAFFGQGTRLTVV.

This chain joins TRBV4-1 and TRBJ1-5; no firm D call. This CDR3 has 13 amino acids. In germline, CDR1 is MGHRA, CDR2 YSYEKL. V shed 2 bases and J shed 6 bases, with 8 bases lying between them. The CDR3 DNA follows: TGCGCCAGCAGCCAATATACGGGTCAGCCCCAGCATTTT. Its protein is CASSQYTGQPQHF.

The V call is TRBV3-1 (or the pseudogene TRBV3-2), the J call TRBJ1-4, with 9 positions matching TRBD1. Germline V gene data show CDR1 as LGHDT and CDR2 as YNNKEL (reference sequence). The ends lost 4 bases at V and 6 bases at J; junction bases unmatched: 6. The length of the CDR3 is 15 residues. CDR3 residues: CASSPLDRGDEKLFF. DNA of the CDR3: TGTGCCAGCAGCCCTCTGGACAGGGGTGATGAAAAACTGTTTTTT.

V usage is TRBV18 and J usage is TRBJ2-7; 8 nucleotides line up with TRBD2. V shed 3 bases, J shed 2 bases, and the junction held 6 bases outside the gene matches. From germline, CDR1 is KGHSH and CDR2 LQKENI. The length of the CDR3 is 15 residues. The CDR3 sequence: CASSPGVAGTYEQYF. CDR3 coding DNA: TGTGCCAGCTCACCCGGGGTAGCGGGAACCTACGAGCAGTACTTC. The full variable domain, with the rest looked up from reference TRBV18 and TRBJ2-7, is NAGVMQNPRHLVRRRGQEARLRCSPMKGHSHVYWYRQLPEEGLKFMVYLQKENIIDESGMPKERFSAEFPKEGPSILRIQQVVRGDSAAYFCASSPGVAGTYEQYFGPGTRLTVT.

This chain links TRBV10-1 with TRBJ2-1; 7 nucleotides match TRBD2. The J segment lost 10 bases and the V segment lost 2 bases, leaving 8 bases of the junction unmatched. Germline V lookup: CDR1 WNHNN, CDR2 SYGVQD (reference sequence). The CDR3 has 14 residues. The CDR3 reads CASSERGREAEQFF. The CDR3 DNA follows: TGCGCCAGCAGTGAGCGCGGACGGGAGGCAGAGCAGTTCTTC.

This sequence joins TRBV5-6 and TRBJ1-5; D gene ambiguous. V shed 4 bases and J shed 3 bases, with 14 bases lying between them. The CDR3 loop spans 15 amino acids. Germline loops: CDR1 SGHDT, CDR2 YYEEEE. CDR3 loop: CASSVIGLINQPQHF. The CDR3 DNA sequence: TGTGCCAGCAGCGTAATAGGACTCATCAATCAGCCCCAGCATTTT.

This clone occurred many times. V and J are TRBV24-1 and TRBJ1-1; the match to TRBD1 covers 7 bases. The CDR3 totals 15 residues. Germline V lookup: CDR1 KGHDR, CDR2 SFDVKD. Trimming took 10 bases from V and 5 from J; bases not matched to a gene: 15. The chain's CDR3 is CATESGRTGGTEAFF. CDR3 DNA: TGTGCCACTGAGAGTGGGAGGACAGGTGGGACTGAAGCTTTCTTT.

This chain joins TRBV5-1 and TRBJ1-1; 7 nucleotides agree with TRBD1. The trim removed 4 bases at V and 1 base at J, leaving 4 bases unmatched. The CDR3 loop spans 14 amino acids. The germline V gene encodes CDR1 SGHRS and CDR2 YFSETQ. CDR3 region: CASSVGTENTEAFF. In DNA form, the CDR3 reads TGCGCCAGCAGCGTCGGGACAGAGAACACTGAAGCTTTCTTT. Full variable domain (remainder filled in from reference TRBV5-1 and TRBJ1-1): KAGVTQTPRYLIKTRGQQVTLSCSPISGHRSVSWYQQTPGQGLQFLFEYFSETQRNKGNFPGRFSGRQFSNSRSEMNVSTLELGDSALYLCASSVGTENTEAFFGQGTRLTVV.

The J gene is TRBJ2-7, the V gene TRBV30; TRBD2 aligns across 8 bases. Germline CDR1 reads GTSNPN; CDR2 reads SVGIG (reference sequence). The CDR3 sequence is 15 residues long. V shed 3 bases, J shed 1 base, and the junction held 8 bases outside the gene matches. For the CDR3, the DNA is TGTGCCTGGAGCGGGGGGGGTCGTATTTCCTACGAGCAGTACTTC. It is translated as CAWSGGGRISYEQYF.

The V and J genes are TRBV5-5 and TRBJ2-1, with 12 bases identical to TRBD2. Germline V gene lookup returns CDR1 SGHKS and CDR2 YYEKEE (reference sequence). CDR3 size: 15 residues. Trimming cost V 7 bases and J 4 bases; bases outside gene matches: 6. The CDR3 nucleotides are TGTGCCAGCTCCGGACTAGCGGGACCGTACAATGAGCAGTTCTTC. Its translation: CASSGLAGPYNEQFF.